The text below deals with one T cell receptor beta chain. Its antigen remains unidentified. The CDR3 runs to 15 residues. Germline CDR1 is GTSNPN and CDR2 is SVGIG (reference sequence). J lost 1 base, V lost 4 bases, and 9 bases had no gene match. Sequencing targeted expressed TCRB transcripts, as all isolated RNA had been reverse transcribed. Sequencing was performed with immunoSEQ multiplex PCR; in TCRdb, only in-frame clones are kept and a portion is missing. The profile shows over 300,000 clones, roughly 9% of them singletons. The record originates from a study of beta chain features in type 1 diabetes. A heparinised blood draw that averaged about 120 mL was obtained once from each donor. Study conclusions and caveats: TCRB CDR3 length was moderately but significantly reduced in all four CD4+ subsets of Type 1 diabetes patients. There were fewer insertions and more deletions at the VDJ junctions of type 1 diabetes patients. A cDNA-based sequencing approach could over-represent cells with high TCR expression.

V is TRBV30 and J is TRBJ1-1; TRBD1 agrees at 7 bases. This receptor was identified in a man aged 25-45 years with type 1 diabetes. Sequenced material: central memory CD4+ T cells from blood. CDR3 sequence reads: CAWTGQNRRNTEAFF. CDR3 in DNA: TGTGCCTGGACGGGACAGAACCGGCGGAACACTGAAGCTTTCTTT.